The clone carrying this T cell receptor (beta chain) was picked up one time. The entry originates in a study of blood T cell repertoires in COVID-19. For the study at large: Sample material is recorded as cDNA or gDNA derived from T cells, B-cell-depleted T cells, or PBMCs.

Living in 24 US areas, the participants were between roughly 18 and 95 years of age. Participants were placed into cohorts based on the clinical history they reported. How the authors handled the data: By means of reference gene primer amplification, nucleated cell counts were estimated. The protocol was immunoSEQ multiplex PCR, while the TCRdb copy is restricted to in-frame clones and leaves out a portion. D and trimming were read from the DNA, whereas the V and J calls and clone size are those reported in that table. In the table there are 250,000 to 350,000 clones, roughly 89% of which are singletons. The sequence was collected from a woman in her late teens or twenties with acute COVID-19. Sequenced material: PBMCs or T cells enriched from blood (not recorded which).

CDR3 loop: CASGSDRGKYGYTF. CDR3 coding DNA: TGTGCCAGCGGGTCCGACAGGGGGAAGTATGGCTACACCTTC. This chain joins TRBV27 and TRBJ1-2, with TRBD1 identical over 9 bases. Trimming took 8 bases from V and 5 from J; bases not matched to a gene: 9. Looked up from germline, CDR1 is MNHEY and CDR2 is SMNVEV (reference sequence). The CDR3 runs to 14 residues.